This TCR beta chain was recorded in a study of blood T cell repertoires in COVID-19. About the research overall: The analysed material was cDNA or gDNA that came from T cells, B-cell-depleted T cells, or PBMCs.

Trimming removed 8 bases at V and 7 bases at J, with 17 bases between. From germline, CDR1 is SGHAT and CDR2 FQNNGV. The CDR3 covers 14 residues. Profiling relied on immunoSEQ multiplex PCR, and the TCRdb table lists in-frame clones only, not all of them. The sample holds about 59,000 clones, around 79% seen once. This sequence originates from a human donor in a cohort sampled during active COVID-19. Input material: peripheral blood. The genes are TRBV11-2 and TRBJ1-4; D not resolved. The CDR3 bases are TGTGCCAGCGCCGGGGAGGCCCCTGGTGAAAAACTGTTTTTT. It is translated as CASAGEAPGEKLFF.